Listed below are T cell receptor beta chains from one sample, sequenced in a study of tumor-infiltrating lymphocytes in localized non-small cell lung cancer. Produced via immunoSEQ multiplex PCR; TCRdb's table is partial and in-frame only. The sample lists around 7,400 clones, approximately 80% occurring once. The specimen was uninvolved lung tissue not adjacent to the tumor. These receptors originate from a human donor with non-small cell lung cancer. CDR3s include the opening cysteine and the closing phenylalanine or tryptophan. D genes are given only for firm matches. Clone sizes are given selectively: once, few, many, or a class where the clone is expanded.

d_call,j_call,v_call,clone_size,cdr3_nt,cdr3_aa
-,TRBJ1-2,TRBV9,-,TGTGCCAGCAGCGAGACTAACTATGGCTACACCTTC,CASSETNYGYTF
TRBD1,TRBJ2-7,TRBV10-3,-,TGTGCCATCTCTGGGGGGGGGACAGGGGGCTTTTACGAGCAGTACTTC,CAISGGGTGGFYEQYF
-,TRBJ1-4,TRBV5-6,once,TGTGCCAGCAGCCTAGGACAGACAGATGAAAAACTGTTTTTT,CASSLGQTDEKLFF
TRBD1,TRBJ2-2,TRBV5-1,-,TGCGCCAGCTCCATCGGGACAGCCGAGCTGTTTTTT,CASSIGTAELFF
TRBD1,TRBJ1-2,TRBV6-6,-,TGTGCCAGCAGTTCGAACCAGGGGGCTGCGGCTGGCTACACCTTC,CASSSNQGAAAGYTF
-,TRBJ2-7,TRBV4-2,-,TGTGCCAGCAGCCAACCACCCTTGGGGGCCGAGCAGTACTTC,CASSQPPLGAEQYF
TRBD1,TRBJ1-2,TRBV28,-,TGTGCCAGCAGACCCGGGACAGGGACCTATGGCTACACCTTC,CASRPGTGTYGYTF
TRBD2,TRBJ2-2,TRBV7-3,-,TGTGCCAGCAGCTTAAAGGCTAGCGGGAGGACCGGGGAGCTGTTTTTT,CASSLKASGRTGELFF
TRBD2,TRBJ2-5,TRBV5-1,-,TGCGCCAGCAGCGAGGGGTATGCGGGAGGGATTCAAGAGACCCAGTACTTC,CASSEGYAGGIQETQYF
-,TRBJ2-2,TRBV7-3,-,TGTGCCAGCAGTCAGGGAGGGGGCGCGAACACCGGGGAGCTGTTTTTT,CASSQGGGANTGELFF
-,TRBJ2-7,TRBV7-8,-,TGTGCCAGCAGCTTAACCTCCTACGAGCAGTACTTC,CASSLTSYEQYF
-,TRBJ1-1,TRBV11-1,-,TGTGCCAGCAGCCAAACTATGAGCACTGAAGCTTTCTTT,CASSQTMSTEAFF
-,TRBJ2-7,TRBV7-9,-,TGTGCCAGCAGCGCGACAGGCCAGTCCTCCTACGAGCAGTACTTC,CASSATGQSSYEQYF
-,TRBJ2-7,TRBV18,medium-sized,TGTGCCAGCTCCGCAGGGAACGAGCAGTACTTC,CASSAGNEQYF
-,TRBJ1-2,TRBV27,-,TGTGCCAGCAGGGGCCTCTATGGCTACACCTTC,CASRGLYGYTF
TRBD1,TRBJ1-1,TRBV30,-,TGTGCCTGGAGGCGACAGGGGGGATACACTGAAGCTTTCTTT,CAWRRQGGYTEAFF
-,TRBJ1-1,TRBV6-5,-,TGTGCCAGCAACCAACGGGGGGTGAAGACTGAAGCTTTCTTT,CASNQRGVKTEAFF
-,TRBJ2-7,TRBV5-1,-,TGCGCCAGCAGCTTGGACGGGGAATACGAGCAGTACTTC,CASSLDGEYEQYF
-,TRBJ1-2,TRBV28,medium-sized,TGTGCCAGCAGTAGTAGGGCGTCCTATGGCTACACCTTC,CASSSRASYGYTF
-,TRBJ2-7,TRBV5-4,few,TGTGCCAGCAGCTCACAGAGATCGTCCTACGAGCAGTACTTC,CASSSQRSSYEQYF
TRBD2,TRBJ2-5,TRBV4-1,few,TGCGCCAGCAGCCAAGAACTAGCGGGGGGATCCGAGACCCAGTACTTC,CASSQELAGGSETQYF
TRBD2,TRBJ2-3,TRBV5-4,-,TGTGCCAGCAGCCCCGAGGGAAGCGGGAGAGATACGCAGTATTTT,CASSPEGSGRDTQYF
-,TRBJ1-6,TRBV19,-,TGTGCCGCCCGAGGGGGGTATTGGAATTCACCCCTCCACTTT,CAARGGYWNSPLHF
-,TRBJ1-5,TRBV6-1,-,TGTGCCAGCATTCCCACGGCCTTTAATCAGCCCCAGCATTTT,CASIPTAFNQPQHF
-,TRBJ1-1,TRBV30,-,TGTGCCTGGAGTGGTGAACCGAACACTGAAGCTTTCTTT,CAWSGEPNTEAFF
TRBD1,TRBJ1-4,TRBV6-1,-,TGTGCCAGCAGTGCTTCCGGGACAGGGACTGAAAAACTGTTTTTT,CASSASGTGTEKLFF
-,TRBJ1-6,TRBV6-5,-,TGTGCCAGCAGACGGATAAATTCACCCCTCCACTTT,CASRRINSPLHF
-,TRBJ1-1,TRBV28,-,TGTGCCAGCCAGGAAGGGAACACTGAAGCTTTCTTT,CASQEGNTEAFF
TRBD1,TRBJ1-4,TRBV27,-,TGTGCCAGCAGGGCACGGGACAGCCCAAATGAAAAACTGTTTTTT,CASRARDSPNEKLFF
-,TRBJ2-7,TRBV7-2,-,TGTGCCAGCAGCTTAGGTGACGAGCAGTACTTC,CASSLGDEQYF
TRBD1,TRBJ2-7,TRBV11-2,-,TGTGCCAGCAGCCAGACAGGGCTAGGGGCCGAGCAGTACTTC,CASSQTGLGAEQYF